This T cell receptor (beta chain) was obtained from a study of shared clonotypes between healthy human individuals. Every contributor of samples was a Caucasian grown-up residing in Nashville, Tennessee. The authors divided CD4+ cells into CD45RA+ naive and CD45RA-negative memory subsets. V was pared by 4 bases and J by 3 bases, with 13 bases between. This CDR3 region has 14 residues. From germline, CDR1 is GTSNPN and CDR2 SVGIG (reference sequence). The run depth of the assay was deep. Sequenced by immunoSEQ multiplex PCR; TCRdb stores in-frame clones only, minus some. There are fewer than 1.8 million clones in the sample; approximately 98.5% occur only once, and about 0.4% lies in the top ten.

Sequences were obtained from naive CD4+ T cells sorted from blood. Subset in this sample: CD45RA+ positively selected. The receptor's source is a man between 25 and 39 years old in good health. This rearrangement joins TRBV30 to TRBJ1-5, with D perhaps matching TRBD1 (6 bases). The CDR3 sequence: CAWTRRGVNQPQHF. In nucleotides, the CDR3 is TGTGCCTGGACTAGGAGGGGGGTCAATCAGCCCCAGCATTTT.